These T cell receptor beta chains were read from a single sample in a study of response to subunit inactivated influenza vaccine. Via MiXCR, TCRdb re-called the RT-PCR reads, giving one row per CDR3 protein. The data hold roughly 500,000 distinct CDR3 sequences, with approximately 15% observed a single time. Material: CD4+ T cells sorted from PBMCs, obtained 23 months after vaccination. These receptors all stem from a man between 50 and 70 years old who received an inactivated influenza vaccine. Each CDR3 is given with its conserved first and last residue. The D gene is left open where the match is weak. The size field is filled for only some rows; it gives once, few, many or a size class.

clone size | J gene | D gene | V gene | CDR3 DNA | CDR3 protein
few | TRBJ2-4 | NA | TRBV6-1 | TGTGCCAGCAGTCCGATGGCCAGTGGGGAAAACATTCAGTACTTC | CASSPMASGENIQYF
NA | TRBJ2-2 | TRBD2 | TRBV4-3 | TGCGCCAGCAGCCAAGAGACTAGCGGGAGCAGGAACACCGGGGAGCTGTTTTTT | CASSQETSGSRNTGELFF
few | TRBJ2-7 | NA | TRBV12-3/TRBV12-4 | TGTGCCAGCAGTTTTGCAGGGGTTTCCGAGCAGTACTTC | CASSFAGVSEQYF
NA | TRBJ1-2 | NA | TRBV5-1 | TGCGCCAGCAGCCCCGGACAGATATACTATGGCTACACCTTC | CASSPGQIYYGYTF
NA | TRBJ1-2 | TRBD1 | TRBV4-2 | TGTGCCAGCCGCCGATTTATCGAGGACAGGGGGCGTAACTATGGCTACACCTTC | CASRRFIEDRGRNYGYTF
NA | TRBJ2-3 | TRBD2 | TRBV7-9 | TGTGCCAGCAGCTACGGGACTAGCGGGGGGGTCACAGATACGCAGTATTTT | CASSYGTSGGVTDTQYF
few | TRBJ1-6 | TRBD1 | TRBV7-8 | TGTGCCAGCACCGGACAGGGTGCTAATTCACCCCTCCACTTT | CASTGQGANSPLHF
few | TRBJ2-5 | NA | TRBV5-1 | TGCGCCAGCAGCTTATCCGCGTACCAAGAGACCCAGTACTTC | CASSLSAYQETQYF
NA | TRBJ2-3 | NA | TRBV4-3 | TGCGCCAGCAGCCAAGTTTTCGGAGAGGAAACTAGCACAGATACGCAGTATTTT | CASSQVFGEETSTDTQYF
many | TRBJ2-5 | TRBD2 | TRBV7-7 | TGTGCTAGCAGCTTAGGGAGACTAGCGGGGGCCCAAGAGACCCAGTACTTC | CASSLGRLAGAQETQYF
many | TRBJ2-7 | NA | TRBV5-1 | TGCGCCAGCAGCTTTAATTTCCCCAGGGAAGCCTACGAGCAGTACTTC | CASSFNFPREAYEQYF
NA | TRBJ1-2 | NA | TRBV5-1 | TGCGCCAGCAGCCTCAGGGCCTTAAACTATGGCTACACCTTC | CASSLRALNYGYTF
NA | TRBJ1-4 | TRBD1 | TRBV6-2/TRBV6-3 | TGTGCCAGCAGAGAGAACGGACAGGGGAAGGAAAAACTGTTTTTT | CASRENGQGKEKLFF
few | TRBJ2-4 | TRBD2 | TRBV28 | TGTGCCAGCAGTTTGAGACTAGCGGGCAAAAACATTCAGTACTTC | CASSLRLAGKNIQYF
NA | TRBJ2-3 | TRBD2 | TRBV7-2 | TGTGCCAGCAGCAAACGCCCGGCTAGCGGGGGAGGTACGCAGTATTTT | CASSKRPASGGGTQYF
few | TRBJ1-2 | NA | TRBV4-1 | TGCGCCAGCAGCCATGACGGGGGTGTAGTAGGCTACACCTTC | CASSHDGGVVGYTF
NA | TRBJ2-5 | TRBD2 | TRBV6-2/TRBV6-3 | TGTGCCAGCAGTTACGTGTCTAGCGGGAGACAGACCCAGTACTTC | CASSYVSSGRQTQYF
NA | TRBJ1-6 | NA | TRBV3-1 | TGTGCCAGCAGCCAACTGGCGGACCTGGGTTCACCCCTCCACTTT | CASSQLADLGSPLHF
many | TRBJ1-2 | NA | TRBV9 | TGTGCCAGCAGCGTAGGGACAGTCGGGCCCGGGGGCTACACCTTC | CASSVGTVGPGGYTF
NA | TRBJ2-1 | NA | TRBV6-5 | TGTGCCAGCACCAATCTTCGAGAGCAGTTCTTC | CASTNLREQFF
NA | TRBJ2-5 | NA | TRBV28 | TGTGCCAGCAGTTTCGGAGGGAGCCAAGAGACCCAGTACTTC | CASSFGGSQETQYF
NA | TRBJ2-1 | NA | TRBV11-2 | TGTGCCAGCAGCCCCGTGGTGGGGCGCAAGTCCTACAATGAGCAGTTCTTC | CASSPVVGRKSYNEQFF
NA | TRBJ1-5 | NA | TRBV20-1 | TGCAGTGCTAGACTGGACCAGCCCCAGCATTTT | CSARLDQPQHF
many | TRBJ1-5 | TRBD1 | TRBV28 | TGTGCCAGCAGTTTCGCTGGAAGTCGGACAGGGGGTGTGAAGCCCCAGCATTTT | CASSFAGSRTGGVKPQHF
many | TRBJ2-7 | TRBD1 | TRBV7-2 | TGTGCCAGCAGCTTAGTCCAGGGGGCCTACGAGCAGTACTTC | CASSLVQGAYEQYF
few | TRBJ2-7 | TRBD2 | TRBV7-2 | TGTGCCAGCAGCTTATCCTCCGGGAGGAATACCTACGAGCAGTACTTC | CASSLSSGRNTYEQYF
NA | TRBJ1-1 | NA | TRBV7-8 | TGTGCCAGCAGCTTAGGGCAGGGAGGGTACACTGAAGCTTTCTTT | CASSLGQGGYTEAFF
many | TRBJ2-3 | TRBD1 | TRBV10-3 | TGTGCCATCAGTGAGCCACAGGGGGTCGGCACAGATACGCAGTATTTT | CAISEPQGVGTDTQYF
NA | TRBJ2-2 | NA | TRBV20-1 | TGCAGTGCCAATGCGTTCGGGGAGCTGTTTTTT | CSANAFGELFF
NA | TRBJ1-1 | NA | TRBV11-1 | TGTGCCAGCAGCTTACGTAGGGCTAGTGGAGCTGAAGCTTTCTTT | CASSLRRASGAEAFF
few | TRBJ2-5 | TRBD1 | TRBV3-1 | TGTGCCAGCAGCCTGACAGGGGGCGCGGAGACCCAGTACTTC | CASSLTGGAETQYF
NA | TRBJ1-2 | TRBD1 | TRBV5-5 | TGTGCCAGCAGCACGACAGGGGGAAATGGCTACACCTTC | CASSTTGGNGYTF
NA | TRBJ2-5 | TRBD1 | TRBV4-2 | TGTGCCAGCAGCCACGGCCCGGGACAGGGCCAAGGGACCCAGTACTTC | CASSHGPGQGQGTQYF
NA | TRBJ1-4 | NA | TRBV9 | TGTGCCAGCAGCGTAGGAAGCGGGTATGAAAAACTGTTTTTT | CASSVGSGYEKLFF
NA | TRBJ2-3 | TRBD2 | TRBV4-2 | TGTGCCAGCAGCCCCGAGGGTAGCGGGAGAGATACGCAGTATTTT | CASSPEGSGRDTQYF
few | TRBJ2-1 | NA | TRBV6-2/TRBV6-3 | TGTGCCAGCAGGCTCCACCTGCAGGGGCATGAGCAGTTCTTC | CASRLHLQGHEQFF
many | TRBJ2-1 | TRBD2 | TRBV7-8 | TGTGCCAGCAGCCCGGGAGGAAATGAGCAGTTCTTC | CASSPGGNEQFF
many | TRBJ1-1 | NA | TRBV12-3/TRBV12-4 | TGTGCCAGCAGTTTTCGCAGGAACACTGAAGCTTTCTTT | CASSFRRNTEAFF
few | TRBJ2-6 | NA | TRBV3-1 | TGTGCCAGCAGCCCCCGATTAGAAGGCTCTGGGGCCAACGTCCTGACTTTC | CASSPRLEGSGANVLTF
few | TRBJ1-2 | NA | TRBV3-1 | TGTGCCAGCAGCCAAGGACCCGGGACAAACTATGGCTACACCTTC | CASSQGPGTNYGYTF
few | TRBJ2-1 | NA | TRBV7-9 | TGTGCCAGCAGCTTAGGGGACGGGAGCCCCTACAATGAGCAGTTCTTC | CASSLGDGSPYNEQFF
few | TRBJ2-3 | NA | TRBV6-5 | TGTGCCAGCAGTTACTCGCGGGCCCCGGGCACAGATACGCAGTATTTT | CASSYSRAPGTDTQYF
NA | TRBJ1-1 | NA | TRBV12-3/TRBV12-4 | TGTGCCAGCAGTTTAGATTTTAGGGCCTCAAACACTGAAGCTTTCTTT | CASSLDFRASNTEAFF
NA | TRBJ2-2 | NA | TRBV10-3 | TGTGCCACAACACAGGGAACCGGGGAGCTGTTTTTT | CATTQGTGELFF
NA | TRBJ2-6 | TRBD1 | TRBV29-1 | TGCAGCGTTGAGGGACAGTATGGGGCCAACGTCCTGACTTTC | CSVEGQYGANVLTF
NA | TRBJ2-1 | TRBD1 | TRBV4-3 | TGCGCCAGCAGCCAACGGACAGGGTTCTACAATGAGCAGTTCTTC | CASSQRTGFYNEQFF
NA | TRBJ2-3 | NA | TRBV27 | TGTGCCAGCCGACGGGAGAGCACAGATACGCAGTATTTT | CASRRESTDTQYF
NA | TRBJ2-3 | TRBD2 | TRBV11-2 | TGTGCCAGCAGCTTAGATCCAGCGGGAGCATTCACAGATACGCAGTATTTT | CASSLDPAGAFTDTQYF
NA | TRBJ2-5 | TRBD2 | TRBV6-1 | TGTGCCAGCAGTAAACGGGGGGTTAGTGGAGAGACCCAGTACTTC | CASSKRGVSGETQYF
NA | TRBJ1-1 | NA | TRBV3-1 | TGTGCCAGCAGCAGCACTCAGGGGTACACTGAAGCTTTCTTT | CASSSTQGYTEAFF
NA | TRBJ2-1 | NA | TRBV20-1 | TGCAGTGCTAGACCCCAAGTAACCTACAATGAGCAGTTCTTC | CSARPQVTYNEQFF
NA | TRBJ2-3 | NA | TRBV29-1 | TGCAGCGTTGCCGTGGGCCAGAGCACAGATACGCAGTATTTT | CSVAVGQSTDTQYF
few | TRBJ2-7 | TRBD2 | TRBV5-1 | TGCGCCAGCAGCTCGGGTAGCGGGTACGAGCAGTACTTC | CASSSGSGYEQYF